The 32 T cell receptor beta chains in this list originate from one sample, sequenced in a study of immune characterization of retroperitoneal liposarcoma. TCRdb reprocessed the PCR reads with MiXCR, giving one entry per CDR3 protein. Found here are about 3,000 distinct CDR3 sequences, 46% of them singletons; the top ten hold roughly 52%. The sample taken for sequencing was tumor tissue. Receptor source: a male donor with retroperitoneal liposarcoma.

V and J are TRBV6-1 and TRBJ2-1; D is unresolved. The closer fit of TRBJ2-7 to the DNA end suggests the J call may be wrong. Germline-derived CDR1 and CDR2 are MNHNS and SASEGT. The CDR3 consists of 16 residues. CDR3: CASSEFAGSSYNEQYF. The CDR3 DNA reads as TGTGCCAGCAGTGAATTTGCAGGCAGCTCCTACAATGAGCAGTACTTC.

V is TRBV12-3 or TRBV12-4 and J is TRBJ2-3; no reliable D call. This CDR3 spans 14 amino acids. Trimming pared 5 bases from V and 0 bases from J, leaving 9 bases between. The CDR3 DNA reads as TGTGCCAGCAGTATTAGTCCTAGCACAGATACGCAGTATTTT. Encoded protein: CASSISPSTDTQYF.

CDR3 nucleotides: TGTGCCAGCAGTTACAATCCCCTAGCGGTCTCCTACAATGAGCAGTTCTTC. The encoded protein is CASSYNPLAVSYNEQFF. The V gene is TRBV6-8, the J gene TRBJ2-1; 7 positions agree with TRBD2. This CDR3 spans 17 amino acids. Germline V CDR1 and CDR2: MNHGY, SAAAGT. Unmatched junction bases numbered 7, after V lost 2 bases and J lost 0 bases.

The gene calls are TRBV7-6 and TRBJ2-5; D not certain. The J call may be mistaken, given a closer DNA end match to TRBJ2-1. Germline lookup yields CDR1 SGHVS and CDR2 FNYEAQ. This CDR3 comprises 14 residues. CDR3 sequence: CASSLGGPNNEQFF. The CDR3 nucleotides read TGTGCCAGCAGCTTAGGCGGACCGAACAATGAGCAGTTCTTC.

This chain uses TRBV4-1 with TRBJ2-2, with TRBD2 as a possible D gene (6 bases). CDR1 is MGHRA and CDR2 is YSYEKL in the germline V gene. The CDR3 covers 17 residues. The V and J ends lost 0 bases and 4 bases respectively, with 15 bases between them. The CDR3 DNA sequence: TGCGCCAGCAGCCAAGAAGGTGAGGACTATCCCACCGGGGAGCTGTTTTTT. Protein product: CASSQEGEDYPTGELFF.

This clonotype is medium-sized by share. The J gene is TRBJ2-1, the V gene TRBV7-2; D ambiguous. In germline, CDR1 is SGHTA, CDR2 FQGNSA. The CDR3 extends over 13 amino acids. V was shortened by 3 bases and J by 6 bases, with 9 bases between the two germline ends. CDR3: CASSFWGSNEQFF. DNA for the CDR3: TGTGCCAGCAGCTTCTGGGGATCCAATGAGCAGTTCTTC.

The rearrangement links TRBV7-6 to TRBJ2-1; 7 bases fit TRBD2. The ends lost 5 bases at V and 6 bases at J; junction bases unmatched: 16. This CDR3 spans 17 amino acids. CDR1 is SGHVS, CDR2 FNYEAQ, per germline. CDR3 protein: CASSGPGGGVTTNEQFF. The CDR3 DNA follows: TGTGCCAGCAGCGGACCGGGGGGAGGCGTTACTACCAATGAGCAGTTCTTC.

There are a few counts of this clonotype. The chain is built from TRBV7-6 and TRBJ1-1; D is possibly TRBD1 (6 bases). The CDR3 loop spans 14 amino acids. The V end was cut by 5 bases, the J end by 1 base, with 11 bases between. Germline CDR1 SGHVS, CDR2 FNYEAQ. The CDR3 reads CASSGGHSNTEAFF. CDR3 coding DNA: TGTGCCAGCAGCGGGGGGCACTCGAACACTGAAGCTTTCTTT.

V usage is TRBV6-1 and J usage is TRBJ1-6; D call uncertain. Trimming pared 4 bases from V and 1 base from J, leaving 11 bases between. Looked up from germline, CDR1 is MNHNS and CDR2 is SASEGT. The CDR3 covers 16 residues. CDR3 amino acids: CASSGPVRSYNSPLHF. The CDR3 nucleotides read TGTGCCAGCAGTGGACCCGTGAGGTCCTATAATTCACCCCTCCACTTT.

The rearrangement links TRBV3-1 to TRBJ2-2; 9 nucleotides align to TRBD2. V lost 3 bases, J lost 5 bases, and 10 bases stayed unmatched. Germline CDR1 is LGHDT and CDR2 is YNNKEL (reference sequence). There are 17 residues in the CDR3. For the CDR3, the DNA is TGTGCCAGCAGCCACCAAAGGAGGCTAGCGGGAACCGGGGAGCTGTTTTTT. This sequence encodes CASSHQRRLAGTGELFF.

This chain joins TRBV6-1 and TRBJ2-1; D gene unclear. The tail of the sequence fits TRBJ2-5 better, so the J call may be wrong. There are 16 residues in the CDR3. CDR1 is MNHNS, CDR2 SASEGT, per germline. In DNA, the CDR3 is TGTGCCAGCAGTCTATCGTGGAACCCGAGTCAAGAGACCCAGTACTTC. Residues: CASSLSWNPSQETQYF.

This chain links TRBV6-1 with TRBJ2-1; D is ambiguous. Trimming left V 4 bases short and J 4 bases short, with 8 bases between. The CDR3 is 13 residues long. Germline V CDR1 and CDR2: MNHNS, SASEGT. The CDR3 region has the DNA TGTGCCAGCAGTGCTCACGTTTACAATGAGCAGTTCTTC. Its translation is CASSAHVYNEQFF.

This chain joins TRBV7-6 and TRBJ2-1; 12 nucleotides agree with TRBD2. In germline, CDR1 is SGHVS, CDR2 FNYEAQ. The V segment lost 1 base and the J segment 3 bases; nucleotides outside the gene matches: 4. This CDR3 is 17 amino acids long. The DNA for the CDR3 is TGTGCCAGCAGCTTAGGGGGACTAGCGGGCTACTACAATGAGCAGTTCTTC. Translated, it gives CASSLGGLAGYYNEQFF. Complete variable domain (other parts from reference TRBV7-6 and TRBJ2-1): GAGVSQSPRYKVTKRGQDVALRCDPISGHVSLYWYRQALGQGPEFLTYFNYEAQQDKSGLPNDRFSAERPEGSISTLTIQRTEQRDSAMYRCASSLGGLAGYYNEQFFGPGTRLTVL.

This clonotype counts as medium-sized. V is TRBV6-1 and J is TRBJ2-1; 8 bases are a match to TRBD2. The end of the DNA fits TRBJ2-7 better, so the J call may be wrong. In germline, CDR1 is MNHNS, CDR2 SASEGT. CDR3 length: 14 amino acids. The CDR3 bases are TGTGCCAGCCGGGACGCGGGAGGCTGGAATGAGCAGTACTTC. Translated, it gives CASRDAGGWNEQYF.

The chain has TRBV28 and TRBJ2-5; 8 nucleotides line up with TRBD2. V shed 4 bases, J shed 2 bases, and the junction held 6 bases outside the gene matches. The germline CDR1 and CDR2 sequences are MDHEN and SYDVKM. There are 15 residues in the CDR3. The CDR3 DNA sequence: TGTGCCAGCAGTTCGCCAGCGGGGGTACAAGAGACCCAGTACTTC. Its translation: CASSSPAGVQETQYF.

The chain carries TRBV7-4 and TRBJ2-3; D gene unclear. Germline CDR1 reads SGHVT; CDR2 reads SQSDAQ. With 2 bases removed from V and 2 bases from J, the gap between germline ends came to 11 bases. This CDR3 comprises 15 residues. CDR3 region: CASSLNAAITDTQYF. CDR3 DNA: TGTGCCAGCAGCTTAAACGCGGCGATCACAGATACGCAGTATTTT.

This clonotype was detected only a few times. The CDR3 bases are TGTGCCAGCAGTTTTCGGAGTCTCTCCCAATACAATGAGCAGTTCTTC. It translates to CASSFRSLSQYNEQFF. The rearrangement joins TRBV12-3 or TRBV12-4 to TRBJ2-1; no firm D call. This CDR3 is 16 amino acids long. The V end was cut by 3 bases, the J end by 4 bases, with 16 bases between.

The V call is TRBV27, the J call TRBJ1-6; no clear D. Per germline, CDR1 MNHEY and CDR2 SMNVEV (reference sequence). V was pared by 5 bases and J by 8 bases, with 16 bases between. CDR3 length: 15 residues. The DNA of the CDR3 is TGTGCCAGCAGTCCAACCACGACCTTGGATTCACCCCTCCACTTT. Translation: CASSPTTTLDSPLHF.

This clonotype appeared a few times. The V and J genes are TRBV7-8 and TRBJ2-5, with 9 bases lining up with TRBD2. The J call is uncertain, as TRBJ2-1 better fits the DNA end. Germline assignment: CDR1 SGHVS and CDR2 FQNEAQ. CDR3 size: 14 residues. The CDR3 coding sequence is TGTGCCAGCAGCTTAGTTCAGCGGGAGGTTGAGCAGTTCTTC. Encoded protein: CASSLVQREVEQFF.

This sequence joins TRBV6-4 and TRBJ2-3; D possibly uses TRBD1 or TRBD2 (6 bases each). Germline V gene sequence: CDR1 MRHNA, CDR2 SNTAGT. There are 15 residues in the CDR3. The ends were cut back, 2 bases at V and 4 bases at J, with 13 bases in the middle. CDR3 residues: CASSDVAGEADTQYF. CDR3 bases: TGTGCCAGCAGTGACGTGGCAGGGGAGGCAGATACGCAGTATTTT.

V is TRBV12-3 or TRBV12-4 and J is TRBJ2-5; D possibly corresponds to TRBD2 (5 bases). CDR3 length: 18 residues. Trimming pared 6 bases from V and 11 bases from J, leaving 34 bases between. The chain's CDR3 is CASSQWGASASSYNEQYF. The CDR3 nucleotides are TGTGCCAGCAGCCAATGGGGAGCGTCGGCGAGCTCCTACAATGAGCAGTACTTC.

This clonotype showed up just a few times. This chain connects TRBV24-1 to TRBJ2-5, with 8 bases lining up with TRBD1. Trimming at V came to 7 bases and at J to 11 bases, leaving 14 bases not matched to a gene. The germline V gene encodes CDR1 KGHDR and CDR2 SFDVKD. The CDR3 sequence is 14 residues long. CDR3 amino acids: CATSIDRGWNEQYF. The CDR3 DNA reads TGTGCCACCAGCATTGACAGGGGCTGGAATGAGCAGTACTTC.

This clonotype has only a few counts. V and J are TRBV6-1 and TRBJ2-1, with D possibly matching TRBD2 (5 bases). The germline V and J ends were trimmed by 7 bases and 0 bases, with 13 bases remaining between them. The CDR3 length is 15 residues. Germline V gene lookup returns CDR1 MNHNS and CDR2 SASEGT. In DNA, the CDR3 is TGTGCCAGCACCGAGGAGGTGAGCTCCTACAATGAGCAGTTCTTC. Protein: CASTEEVSSYNEQFF.

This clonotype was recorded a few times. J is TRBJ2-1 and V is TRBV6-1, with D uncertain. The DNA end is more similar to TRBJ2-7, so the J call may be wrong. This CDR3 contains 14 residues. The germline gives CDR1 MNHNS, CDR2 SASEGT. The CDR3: CASSYGPRVNEQYF. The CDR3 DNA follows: TGTGCCAGCAGCTACGGACCCCGGGTTAATGAGCAGTACTTC.

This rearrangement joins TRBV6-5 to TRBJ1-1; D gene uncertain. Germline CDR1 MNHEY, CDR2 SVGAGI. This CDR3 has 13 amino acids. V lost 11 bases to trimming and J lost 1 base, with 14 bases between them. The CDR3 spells CAGRENPNTEAFF. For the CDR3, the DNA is TGTGCCGGGCGAGAAAACCCGAACACTGAAGCTTTCTTT.

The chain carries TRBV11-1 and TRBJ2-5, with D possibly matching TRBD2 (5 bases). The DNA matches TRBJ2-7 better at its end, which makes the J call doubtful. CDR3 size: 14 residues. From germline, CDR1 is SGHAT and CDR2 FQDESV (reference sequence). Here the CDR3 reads CASSFGLLGYEQYF. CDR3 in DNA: TGTGCCAGCAGCTTCGGACTCCTGGGGTACGAGCAGTACTTC.

The CDR3 DNA follows: TGTGCCAGCAGTTACGAAAGCCCTAGCACAGATACGCAGTATTTT. It encodes CASSYESPSTDTQYF. The chain is built from TRBV6-6 and TRBJ2-3, with D hard to call. Germline V gene sequence: CDR1 MNHNY, CDR2 SVGAGI (reference sequence). The V end was cut by 2 bases, the J end by 0 bases, with 9 bases between. The CDR3 has 15 residues.

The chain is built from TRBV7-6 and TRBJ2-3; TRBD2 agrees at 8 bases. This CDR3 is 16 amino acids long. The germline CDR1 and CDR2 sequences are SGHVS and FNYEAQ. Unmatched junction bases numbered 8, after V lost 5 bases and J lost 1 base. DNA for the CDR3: TGTGCCAGCAGCGCGAGCGGGAGTTGGGGCACAGATACGCAGTATTTT. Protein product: CASSASGSWGTDTQYF.

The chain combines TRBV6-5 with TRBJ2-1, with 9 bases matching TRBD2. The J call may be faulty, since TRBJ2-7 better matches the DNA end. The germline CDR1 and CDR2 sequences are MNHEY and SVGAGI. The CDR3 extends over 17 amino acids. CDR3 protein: CASSYPPWAGGPNEQYF. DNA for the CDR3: TGTGCCAGCAGTTACCCCCCCTGGGCGGGAGGGCCGAATGAGCAGTACTTC.

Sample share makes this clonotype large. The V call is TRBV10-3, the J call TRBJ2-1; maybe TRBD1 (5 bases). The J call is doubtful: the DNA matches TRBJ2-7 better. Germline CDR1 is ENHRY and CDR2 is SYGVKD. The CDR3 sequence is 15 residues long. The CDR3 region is CAISGRQPGSSEQYF. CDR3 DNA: TGTGCCATCAGTGGTAGACAGCCTGGAAGCTCCGAGCAGTACTTC.

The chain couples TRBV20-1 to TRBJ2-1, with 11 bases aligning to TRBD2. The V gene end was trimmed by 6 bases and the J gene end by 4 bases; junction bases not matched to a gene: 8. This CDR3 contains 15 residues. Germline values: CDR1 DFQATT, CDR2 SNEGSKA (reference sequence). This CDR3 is CSALPGLAVYNEQFF. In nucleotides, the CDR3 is TGCAGTGCCCTTCCGGGACTAGCGGTTTACAATGAGCAGTTCTTC.

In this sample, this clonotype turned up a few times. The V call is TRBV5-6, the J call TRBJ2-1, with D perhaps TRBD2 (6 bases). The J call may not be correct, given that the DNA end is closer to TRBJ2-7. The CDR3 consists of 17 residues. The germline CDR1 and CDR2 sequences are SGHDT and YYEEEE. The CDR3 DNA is TGTGCCAGCAGCTTCATTGGAGGGCTGAGCTCCTACAATGAGCAGTACTTC. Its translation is CASSFIGGLSSYNEQYF.